The TCR beta chain under discussion was sequenced for a study of blood T cell repertoires in COVID-19. CDR1 SNHLY and CDR2 FYNNEI come from the germline V gene. There are 16 residues in the CDR3. Trimming shortened V by 3 bases and J by 3 bases, and 15 bases separated the two germline ends. Data came from immunoSEQ multiplex PCR; TCRdb stores just in-frame clones and leaves some out. The profile covers a few hundred thousand clones, with approximately 80% appearing a single time and 15% taken by the ten largest. Participants had their cohort set by participant-reported clinical history. The receptor comes from a man aged 35-49 years who had recovered from COVID-19. The chain combines TRBV2 with TRBJ1-5, with D possibly TRBD1 on 5 matching bases. The specimen sequenced was PBMCs or T cells enriched from blood (not recorded which). The DNA for the CDR3 is TGTGCCAGCAGTGATCAGGGCGCCAACTCCAATCAGCCCCAGCATTTT. Translated: CASSDQGANSNQPQHF.